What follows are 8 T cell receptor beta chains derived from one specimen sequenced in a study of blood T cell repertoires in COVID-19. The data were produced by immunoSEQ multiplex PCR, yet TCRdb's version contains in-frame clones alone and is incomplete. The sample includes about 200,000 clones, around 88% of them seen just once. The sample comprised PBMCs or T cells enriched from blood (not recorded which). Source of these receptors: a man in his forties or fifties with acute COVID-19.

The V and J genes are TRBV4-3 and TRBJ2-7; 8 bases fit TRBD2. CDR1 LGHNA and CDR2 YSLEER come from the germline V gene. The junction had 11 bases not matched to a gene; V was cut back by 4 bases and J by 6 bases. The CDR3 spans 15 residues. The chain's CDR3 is CASSRDEAGVSEQYF. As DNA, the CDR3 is TGCGCCAGCAGCCGGGATGAAGCGGGAGTTTCCGAGCAGTACTTC.

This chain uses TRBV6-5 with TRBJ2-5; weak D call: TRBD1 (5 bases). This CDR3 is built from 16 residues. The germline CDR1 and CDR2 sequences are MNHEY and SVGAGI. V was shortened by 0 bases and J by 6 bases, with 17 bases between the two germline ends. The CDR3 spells CASSYSLSGSAKTQYF. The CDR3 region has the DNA TGTGCCAGCAGTTACTCGCTCTCAGGGTCCGCGAAGACCCAGTACTTC.

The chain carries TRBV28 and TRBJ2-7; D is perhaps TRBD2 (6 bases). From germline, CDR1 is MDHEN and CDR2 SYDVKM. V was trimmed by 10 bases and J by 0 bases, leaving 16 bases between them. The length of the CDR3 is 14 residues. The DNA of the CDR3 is TGTGCCACCCTGGGACTTTCTAACTCCTACGAGCAGTACTTC. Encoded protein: CATLGLSNSYEQYF.

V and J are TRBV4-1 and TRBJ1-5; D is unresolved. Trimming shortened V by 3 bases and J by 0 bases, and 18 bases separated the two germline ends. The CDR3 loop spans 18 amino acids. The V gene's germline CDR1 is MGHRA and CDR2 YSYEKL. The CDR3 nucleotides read TGCGCCAGCAGCCAGTACCTTCTAGGGAGGGATAGCAATCAGCCCCAGCATTTT. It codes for CASSQYLLGRDSNQPQHF.

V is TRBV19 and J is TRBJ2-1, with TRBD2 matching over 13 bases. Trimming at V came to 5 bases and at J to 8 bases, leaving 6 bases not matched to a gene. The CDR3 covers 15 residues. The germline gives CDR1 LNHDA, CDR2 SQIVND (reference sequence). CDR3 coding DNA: TGTGCCAGTAGTCCCCGGACTAGCGGGAGTTATGAGCAGTTCTTC. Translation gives CASSPRTSGSYEQFF.

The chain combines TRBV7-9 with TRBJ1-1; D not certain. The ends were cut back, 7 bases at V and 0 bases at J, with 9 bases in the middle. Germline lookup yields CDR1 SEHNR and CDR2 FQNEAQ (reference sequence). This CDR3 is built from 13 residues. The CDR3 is CASNVNMNTEAFF. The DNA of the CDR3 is TGTGCCAGCAACGTTAACATGAACACTGAAGCTTTCTTT.

The CDR3: CASSLEIVGDGYTF. The DNA for the CDR3 is TGCGCCAGCAGCTTGGAGATAGTAGGGGATGGCTACACCTTC. The chain carries TRBV5-1 and TRBJ1-2, with TRBD1 as a possible D gene (5 bases). CDR3 length equals 14 residues. The germline V gene has CDR1 SGHRS and CDR2 YFSETQ. Trimming stripped 0 bases from V and 6 bases from J, with 12 bases between.

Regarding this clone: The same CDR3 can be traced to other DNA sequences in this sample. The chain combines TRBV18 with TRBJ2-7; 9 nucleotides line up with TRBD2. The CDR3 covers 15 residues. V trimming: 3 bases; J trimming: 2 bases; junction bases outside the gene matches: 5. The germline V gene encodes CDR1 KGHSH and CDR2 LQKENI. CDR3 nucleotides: TGTGCCAGCTCACCGGGACTAGCAGATACCTACGAGCAGTACTTC. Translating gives CASSPGLADTYEQYF.